The 2 T cell receptor beta chains given below trace back to one sample, sequenced in a study of human T cells and chemical hapten exposure. Time point reported: patch test 1, 2 weeks after DPC sensitization. Treatment noted: therapeutic diphenylcyclopropenone sensitization with weekly scalp DPC. TCRdb re-derived calls from the RACE reads in MiXCR, one entry per CDR3 protein. The sample carries 79,000 or so distinct CDR3 sequences, around a third recorded once. The sample here was whole blood, taken in connection with sensitization to the hapten diphenylcyclopropenone (DPC). The receptors come from a man aged 35-49 years with alopecia areata. Some clones in this sample may be carry-over from other donors' samples.

V usage is TRBV6-1 and J usage is TRBJ2-1; TRBD1 might be the D (6 bases). From germline, CDR1 is MNHNS and CDR2 SASEGT. CDR3 length equals 15 residues. The V and J ends lost 2 bases and 1 base respectively, with 9 bases between them. CDR3 DNA: TGTGCCAGCAGTGAAAGGGGGTCGTCCTACAATGAGCAGTTCTTC. This codes for CASSERGSSYNEQFF.

This clonotype was detected a few times. The chain is built from TRBV20-1 and TRBJ2-1; D call uncertain. V dropped 0 bases and J dropped 7 bases, with 1 base sitting between them. The germline CDR1 and CDR2 sequences are DFQATT and SNEGSKA (reference sequence). CDR3 length: 10 residues. The CDR3 loop reads CSARENEQFF. DNA of the CDR3: TGCAGTGCTAGAGAGAATGAGCAGTTCTTC.